This TCR beta chain was captured in a study of blood T cell repertoires in COVID-19. About the study: Whether acute or convalescent, the COVID-19 samples came from the United States, Italy and Spain. Sample material is recorded as cDNA or gDNA derived from T cells, B-cell-depleted T cells, or PBMCs.

This CDR3 comprises 14 residues. Between the trimmed V and J ends, which lost 4 bases and 3 bases, there was a span of 11 bases. Per germline, CDR1 SNHLY and CDR2 FYNNEI. Methods used by the authors: Estimated nucleated cell counts came from reference gene primer amplification. Some clones are missing from TCRdb's copy, which holds only in-frame ones; the method was immunoSEQ multiplex PCR. The V and J calls and clone size are taken from that table; D and trimming were inferred from the DNA. This table has tens of thousands of clones, 80% to 85% appearing once. Sequencing used peripheral blood. The rearrangement uses TRBV2 and TRBJ2-3, with no clear D. The receptor's source is an elderly woman with active or convalescent COVID-19. The CDR3 here is CASSVFRITDTQYF. In DNA, the CDR3 is TGTGCCAGCAGTGTCTTCAGGATAACAGATACGCAGTATTTT.